Below are 7 T cell receptor beta chains sequenced from a single sample in a study of cytomegalovirus exposure and HLA in healthy donors. PCR employed 60 Vbeta and 13 Jbeta primers. The assay was immunoSEQ multiplex PCR, and TCRdb's table has in-frame clones only and misses some. The sample contains 120,000 or so clones, 60% to 85% of which appear only once. The sample was PBMCs. All receptors come from a woman aged 40 to 49 in good health and CMV-seronegative.

This clone appeared once. In DNA form, the CDR3 reads TGTGCCAGCCCTTACCAGGGGCGGACAGCATACGAGCAGTACTTC. As protein: CASPYQGRTAYEQYF. The chain is built from TRBV6-6 and TRBJ2-5; possibly TRBD1 for D (6 bases). The J call may be wrong; the DNA end is better matched by TRBJ2-7. The CDR3 sequence is 15 residues long. The germline V gene has CDR1 MNHNY and CDR2 SVGAGI (reference sequence).

The chain recombines TRBV2 with TRBJ1-1; D is ambiguous. In germline, CDR1 is SNHLY, CDR2 FYNNEI. This CDR3 is 13 amino acids long. V dropped 4 bases and J dropped 4 bases, with 10 bases sitting between them. As DNA, the CDR3 is TGTGCCAGCAGTGTCGGGTGGAGCACTGAAGCTTTCTTT. It codes for CASSVGWSTEAFF. The full variable domain, rest sourced from reference TRBV2 and TRBJ1-1, is EPEVTQTPSHQVTQMGQEVILRCVPISNHLYFYWYRQILGQKVEFLVSFYNNEISEKSEIFDDQFSVERPDGSNFTLKIRSTKLEDSAMYFCASSVGWSTEAFFGQGTRLTVV.

The chain employs TRBV4-1 and TRBJ1-1; 9 bases line up with TRBD1. Germline V gene sequence: CDR1 MGHRA, CDR2 YSYEKL. The CDR3 runs 14 residues. V was pared by 4 bases and J by 12 bases, with 12 bases of the junction left unmatched. The CDR3 sequence is CASSRNPGQGFSFF. For the CDR3, the DNA is TGCGCCAGCAGCCGGAACCCGGGACAGGGCTTTTCTTTCTTT.

V is TRBV5-4 and J is TRBJ1-1; 9 bases are a match to TRBD1. In germline, CDR1 is SGHNT, CDR2 YYREEE (reference sequence). With V trimmed by 4 bases and J by 4 bases, 2 bases remained unmatched. The CDR3 runs 13 residues. Written as DNA, the CDR3 is TGTGCCAGCAGCCTACAGGGGGCCACTGAAGCTTTCTTT. This sequence encodes CASSLQGATEAFF. The entire variable domain, with the rest obtained from reference TRBV5-4 and TRBJ1-1, is as follows: ETGVTQSPTHLIKTRGQQVTLRCSSQSGHNTVSWYQQALGQGPQFIFQYYREEENGRGNFPPRFSGLQFPNYSSELNVNALELDDSALYLCASSLQGATEAFFGQGTRLTVV.

CDR3 in amino acids: CASSVETVGELFF. The CDR3 coding sequence is TGTGCCAGCAGCGTAGAAACGGTCGGGGAGCTGTTTTTT. The genes are TRBV9 and TRBJ2-2; D remains ambiguous. This CDR3 has 13 amino acids. Trimming removed 0 bases from V and 7 bases from J, with 7 bases in between. The germline V gene encodes CDR1 SGDLS and CDR2 YYNGEE.

In its sample, this clone was seen once. The genes are TRBV7-2 and TRBJ2-3; 11 positions match TRBD2. Germline V gives CDR1 SGHTA, CDR2 FQGNSA. The CDR3 spans 15 residues. Trimming removed 5 bases from V and 7 bases from J; junction bases left unmatched: 8. CDR3 DNA: TGTGCCAGCAGCGGTAGTGGGACTAGCGGAAATACGCAGTATTTT. Its protein is CASSGSGTSGNTQYF.

This clone appeared a few times. Sequence at one end of the junction differs from germline and may be a read error. The chain has TRBV5-8 and TRBJ2-6; D possibly corresponds to TRBD1 (5 bases). In germline, CDR1 is SGHTS, CDR2 YDEGEE. The CDR3 contains 16 residues. The CDR3 protein is CASSLGAFPGANGLTF. CDR3 DNA: TGTGCCAGCAGCTTGGGGGCATTCCCTGGGGCCAACGGCCTGACTTTC.